The 14 T cell receptor beta chains given below trace back to one sample, sequenced in a study of blood T cell repertoires in COVID-19. Repertoires were generated with immunoSEQ multiplex PCR, while TCRdb's copy carries only in-frame clones and drops some. The sample shows fewer than 95,000 clones, 86% of them seen only once. Sequencing was performed on peripheral blood. Receptors were obtained from a man in his fifties or sixties with active or convalescent COVID-19.

This clone has a handful of counts. The V and J genes are TRBV24-1 and TRBJ2-1, with D perhaps matching TRBD2 (5 bases). CDR1 and CDR2 from the germline V gene are KGHDR and SFDVKD. The CDR3 is 14 amino acids. V lost 7 bases and J lost 1, with 10 bases in between. The CDR3 sequence: CATSPGKSYNEQFF. CDR3 DNA: TGTGCCACCAGCCCGGGGAAGTCCTACAATGAGCAGTTCTTC.

The chain combines TRBV6-6 with TRBJ2-7; TRBD1 matches 12 bases. This CDR3 contains 14 residues. Germline V gene sequence: CDR1 MNHNY, CDR2 SVGAGI (reference sequence). V lost 5 bases to trimming and J lost 6 bases; unmatched junction nucleotides: 5. The CDR3 DNA is TGTGCCAGCAGTGGGACAGGGGGCCACGGCGAGCAGTACTTC. Translation: CASSGTGGHGEQYF.

The genes are TRBV10-2 and TRBJ2-5, with 8 positions matching TRBD1. The CDR3 sequence is 15 residues long. The V segment lost 4 bases and the J segment 2 bases; nucleotides outside the gene matches: 6. Germline CDR1 WSHSY, CDR2 SAAADI. The DNA for the CDR3 is TGCGCCAGCAGTGGACGCAGACAGGGGCAAGAGACCCAGTACTTC. It encodes CASSGRRQGQETQYF.

This clone was counted a few times. The chain recombines TRBV7-9 with TRBJ2-7; tentatively, D is TRBD2 (6 bases). V was pared by 5 bases and J by 0 bases, with 17 bases between. This CDR3 contains 16 residues. Germline V gene lookup returns CDR1 SEHNR and CDR2 FQNEAQ (reference sequence). The CDR3 loop is CASSRLAGLGSYEQYF. The CDR3 region has the DNA TGTGCCAGCAGCCGCCTGGCGGGACTGGGCTCCTACGAGCAGTACTTC.

The rearrangement links TRBV2 to TRBJ1-3, with TRBD1 as a possible D gene (5 bases). The CDR3 spans 15 residues. The V end was cut by 3 bases, the J end by 3 bases, with 12 bases between. Per germline, CDR1 SNHLY and CDR2 FYNNEI. Here the CDR3 DNA reads TGTGCCAGCAGTGAGGCAGGGTTATATGGAAACACCATATATTTT. Its protein is CASSEAGLYGNTIYF. The full variable domain, its missing parts supplied by reference TRBV2 and TRBJ1-3, is EPEVTQTPSHQVTQMGQEVILRCVPISNHLYFYWYRQILGQKVEFLVSFYNNEISEKSEIFDDQFSVERPDGSNFTLKIRSTKLEDSAMYFCASSEAGLYGNTIYFGEGSWLTVV.

This chain joins TRBV12-5 and TRBJ1-1; no definite D call. V lost 4 bases and J lost 0, with 18 bases in between. CDR1 is LGHNT and CDR2 is FRNRAP in the germline V gene. The CDR3 totals 17 residues. CDR3 sequence reads: CASGSTETREMNTEAFF. Written as DNA, the CDR3 is TGTGCTAGTGGTTCCACTGAAACGCGGGAGATGAACACTGAAGCTTTCTTT.

This rearrangement joins TRBV24-1 to TRBJ2-5; the D gene is possibly TRBD2 (6 bases). CDR1 and CDR2 from the germline V gene are KGHDR and SFDVKD. There are 15 residues in the CDR3. V lost 4 bases and J 2 bases, leaving 13 bases between the germline ends. The CDR3 is CATSDQGLAQETQYF. CDR3 in DNA: TGTGCCACCAGTGACCAGGGACTTGCACAAGAGACCCAGTACTTC.

This chain joins TRBV11-2 and TRBJ2-7, with 11 bases that match TRBD2. Germline loops: CDR1 SGHAT, CDR2 FQNNGV. The CDR3 contains 16 residues. J was trimmed by 0 bases and V by 5 bases; bases with no gene match: 6. CDR3 nucleotides: TGTGCCAGCAGCACCACTAGCGGGGGAGTCTCCTACGAGCAGTACTTC. This translates into CASSTTSGGVSYEQYF.

The rearrangement links TRBV6-1 to TRBJ2-7, with TRBD1 matching over 11 bases. There are 16 residues in the CDR3. V shed 2 bases, J shed 1 base, and the junction held 4 bases outside the gene matches. The germline CDR1 and CDR2 sequences are MNHNS and SASEGT. DNA for the CDR3: TGTGCCAGCAGTGAACCGGACAGGGGGCGGTCCTACGAGCAGTACTTC. It codes for CASSEPDRGRSYEQYF.

CDR3 in amino acids: CASSVVDLRYNEQFF. DNA for the CDR3: TGTGCCAGCAGCGTAGTAGATTTGCGCTACAATGAGCAGTTCTTC. This chain connects TRBV9 to TRBJ2-1; D is unresolved. The CDR3 runs to 15 residues. Germline assignment: CDR1 SGDLS and CDR2 YYNGEE. Between the trimmed V and J ends, which lost 0 bases and 3 bases, there was a span of 10 bases.

The chain links TRBV19 to TRBJ1-2, with D maybe TRBD1 (5 bases). This CDR3 contains 12 residues. Trimming stripped 10 bases from V and 4 bases from J, with 13 bases between. From germline, CDR1 is LNHDA and CDR2 SQIVND (reference sequence). DNA for the CDR3: TGTGCCACCTTGACAGCCTCCTATGGCTACACCTTC. Translating it yields CATLTASYGYTF.

V usage is TRBV29-1 and J usage is TRBJ1-2; D might be TRBD1 (5 bases). V shed 2 bases and J shed 4 bases, with 11 bases lying between them. The CDR3 runs to 13 residues. Per germline, CDR1 SQVTM and CDR2 ANQGSEA. Here the CDR3 reads CSVELGRPYGYTF. CDR3 DNA sequence: TGCAGCGTTGAATTGGGGCGCCCCTATGGCTACACCTTC. The full variable domain, in which reference TRBV29-1 and TRBJ1-2 provide the parts outside the CDR3, is SAVISQKPSRDICQRGTSLTIQCQVDSQVTMMFWYRQQPGQSLTLIATANQGSEATYESGFVIDKFPISRPNLTFSTLTVSNMSPEDSSIYLCSVELGRPYGYTFGSGTRLTVV.

J is TRBJ1-6 and V is TRBV7-2, with D perhaps matching TRBD1 (5 bases). Germline CDR1 reads SGHTA; CDR2 reads FQGNSA. V was cut by 0 bases and J by 8 bases, with 11 bases left in between. The CDR3 extends over 15 amino acids. CDR3 bases: TGTGCCAGCAGCTTAGCGGGGTCACAGGATTCACCCCTCCACTTT. Amino acids: CASSLAGSQDSPLHF.

The rearrangement joins TRBV23-1 to TRBJ2-7, with TRBD1 matching over 7 bases. TRBV23-1 is classed as an ORF, of uncertain function. J lost 0 bases, V lost 3 bases, and 20 bases had no gene match. The CDR3 runs 20 residues. CDR3 amino acids: CASSHVETGKNYFYSYEQYF. The CDR3 DNA reads TGCGCCAGCAGTCACGTAGAGACAGGGAAAAACTACTTTTACTCCTACGAGCAGTACTTC.